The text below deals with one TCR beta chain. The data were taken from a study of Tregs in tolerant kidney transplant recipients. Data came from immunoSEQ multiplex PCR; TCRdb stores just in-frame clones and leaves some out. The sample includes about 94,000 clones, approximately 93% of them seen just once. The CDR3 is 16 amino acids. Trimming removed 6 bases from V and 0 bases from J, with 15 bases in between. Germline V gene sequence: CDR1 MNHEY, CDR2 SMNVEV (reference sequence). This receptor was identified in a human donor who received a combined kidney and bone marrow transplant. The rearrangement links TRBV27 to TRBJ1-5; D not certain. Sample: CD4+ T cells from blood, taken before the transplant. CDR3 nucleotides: TGTGCCAGCAGGTGGGAGGTGAAGGCTAGCAATCAGCCCCAGCATTTT. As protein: CASRWEVKASNQPQHF.